These T cell receptor beta chains were read from a single sample in a study of blood T cell repertoires in COVID-19. The table came from immunoSEQ multiplex PCR; TCRdb's copy has only in-frame clones and leaves some out. Here the sample spans 200,000 to 250,000 clones, over 75% being singletons. The sequenced sample was PBMCs or T cells enriched from blood (not recorded which). All receptors derive from a woman in her thirties who had been exposed to COVID-19. Each CDR3 is given without its conserved first and last residue.

cdr3_aa | v_call
ASSISWGGTEAF | TRBV9
ASSLTTSGMAGELF | TRBV6-2/TRBV6-3
ASSFGLAGDAFYEQY | TRBV5-5
ASSYLRPAAYNEQF | TRBV6-5
AWSVPLFSGTGDGYT | TRBV30
ASSLEGIRGTGELF | TRBV5-1
ASSSTGPSVKLF | TRBV7-9
ASSPQSIGELF | TRBV28
ASSESTTAGELF | TRBV2
ASSQVLAGMGTGELF | TRBV3-1/TRBV3-2
ASSETRDRDNEQF | TRBV10-1
ASSRGPGNTIY | TRBV19
ASSIGQGGVTDTQY | TRBV19
ASSFLGGSGNTIY | TRBV4-1
ASSSDTSLNYGYT | TRBV5-4
ASSVMVEGTGNQPQH | TRBV9
SASALTGGATYEQY | TRBV20-1
AWSRGGGIWAGELF | TRBV30
AWSYVQGHEQF | TRBV30
ASSSGGRGYDNEQF | TRBV7-9
ASSSNRRIAGGNNEQF | TRBV7-2
SVEGQGHYNEQF | TRBV29-1
ASSLEPGRGDTQY | TRBV7-9
ASSLSGGDQPQH | TRBV7-9
ASSLEGARTGELF | TRBV5-1
ASSLRGGQRVGSPLH | TRBV5-6
ASSGGGTGGTTNEKLF | TRBV6-1
ASSLRSALDYSNTEAF | TRBV5-1
ASSLEGTHGYGNQPQH | TRBV27
ATGTSGPDTQY | TRBV6-5
ASSFDRGTNEQF | TRBV5-6
ASSQRQQDNSPLH | TRBV4-1
ASIGRQRNTGELF | TRBV2
ASSRPSSPQGWEAF | TRBV19
ASSEGAGTTDTQY | TRBV10-2
ASSLGLAGGPKKYNEQF | TRBV28
ATSSGVDEQY | TRBV10-3
ASSARQGNGYT | TRBV19
ASSYSVEISNQPQH | TRBV6-6
ASSPWTGIYEQY | TRBV27
AISESEGGGNQPQH | TRBV10-3
ASSKVYGTYEQY | TRBV21-1
ASSQEGGLGAKNIQY | TRBV14
ASSLRSDYTEAF | TRBV11-2
ASSLGSGRAGEQF | TRBV5-1
ASSRVNSPLH | TRBV19
ASGGAGFNEQF | TRBV25-1
ASSEVLAGVTGELF | TRBV6-1
ASSLAGGSEYIQY | TRBV9
ASSGGVDGYT | TRBV10-2